This TCR beta chain was profiled in a study of blood T cells in healthy people across ages. Combining a sample-barcoded 5' primer with a J-beta primer mix, a second PCR ran for 7 to 11 cycles. TCRdb redid the calling of the 5' RACE reads with MiXCR, one entry per CDR3 protein. The sample has roughly 1,000,000 distinct CDR3 sequences, roughly 24% seen once. This CDR3 is built from 12 residues. Germline CDR1 reads LGHNT; CDR2 reads FRNRAP. Deletions cut 0 bases from V and 6 bases from J, with 3 bases between. Study conclusions and caveats: Diversity of TCR beta per million T cells declined in a roughly linear way with age. There was a strong correlation between TCR beta diversity and naive T cell percentage.

A word on this clonotype: Antigen: not known.

This sample also appeared in a second study, on T cells of mothers and their children.

The TCR was taken from a girl aged 2 to 9 in good health. Specimen: blood. The rearrangement joins TRBV12-5 to TRBJ2-1; D unresolved. The CDR3 reads CASGLVINEQFF. CDR3 DNA: TGTGCTAGTGGTTTGGTAATCAATGAGCAGTTCTTC. Variable domain in full (rest from reference TRBV12-5 and TRBJ2-1): DARVTQTPRHKVTEMGQEVTMRCQPILGHNTVFWYRQTMMQGLELLAYFRNRAPLDDSGMPKDRFSAEMPDATLATLKIQPSEPRDSAVYFCASGLVINEQFFGPGTRLTVL.